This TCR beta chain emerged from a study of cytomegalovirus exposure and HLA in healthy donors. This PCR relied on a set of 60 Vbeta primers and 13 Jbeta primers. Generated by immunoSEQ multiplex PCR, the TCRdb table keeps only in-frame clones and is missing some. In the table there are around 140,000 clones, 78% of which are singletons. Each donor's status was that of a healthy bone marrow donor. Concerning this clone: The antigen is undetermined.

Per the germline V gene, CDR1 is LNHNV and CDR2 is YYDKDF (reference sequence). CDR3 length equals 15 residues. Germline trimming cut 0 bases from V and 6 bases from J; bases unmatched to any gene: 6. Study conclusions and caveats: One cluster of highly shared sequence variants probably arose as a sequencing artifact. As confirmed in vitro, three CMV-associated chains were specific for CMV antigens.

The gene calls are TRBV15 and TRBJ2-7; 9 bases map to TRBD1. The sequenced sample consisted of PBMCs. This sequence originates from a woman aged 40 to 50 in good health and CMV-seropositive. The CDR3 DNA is TGTGCCACCAGCAGAGATCTGGACAGGGGTGGCGAGCAGTACTTC. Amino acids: CATSRDLDRGGEQYF.